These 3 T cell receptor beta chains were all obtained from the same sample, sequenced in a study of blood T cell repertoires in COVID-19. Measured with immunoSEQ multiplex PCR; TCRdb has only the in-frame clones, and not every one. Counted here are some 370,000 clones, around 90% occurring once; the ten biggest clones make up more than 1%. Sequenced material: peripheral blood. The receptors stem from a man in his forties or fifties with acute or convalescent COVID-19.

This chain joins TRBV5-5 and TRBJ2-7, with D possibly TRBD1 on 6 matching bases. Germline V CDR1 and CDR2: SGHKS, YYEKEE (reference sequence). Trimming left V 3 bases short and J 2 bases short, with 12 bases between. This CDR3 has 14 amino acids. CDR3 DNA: TGTGCCAGCAGCTGGACAGATTTGGCCTACGAGCAGTACTTC. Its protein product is CASSWTDLAYEQYF.

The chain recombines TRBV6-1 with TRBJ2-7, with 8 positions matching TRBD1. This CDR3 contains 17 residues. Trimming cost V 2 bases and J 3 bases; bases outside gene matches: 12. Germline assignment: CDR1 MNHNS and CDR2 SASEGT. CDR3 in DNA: TGTGCCAGCAGTGAATTTGGGGTGGCCAGGGGGCTCTACGAGCAGTACTTC. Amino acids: CASSEFGVARGLYEQYF.

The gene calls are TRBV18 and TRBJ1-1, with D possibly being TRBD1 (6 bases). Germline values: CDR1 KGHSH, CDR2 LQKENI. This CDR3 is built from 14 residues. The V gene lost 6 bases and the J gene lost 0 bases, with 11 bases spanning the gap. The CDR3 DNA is TGTGCCAGCTCTCCGGGACACCTGAACACTGAAGCTTTCTTT. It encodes CASSPGHLNTEAFF.